The entry below describes one T cell receptor (beta chain). Its antigen is as yet unknown. With 60 Vbeta and 13 Jbeta primers, the PCR was carried out. Clones were read by immunoSEQ multiplex PCR, and TCRdb kept only the in-frame ones, dropping some. The sample carries approximately 150,000 clones, 80% to 85% recorded once. The CDR3 extends over 16 amino acids. Germline V gene data show CDR1 as SGHTA and CDR2 as FQGTGA. V lost 4 bases to trimming and J lost 1 base; unmatched junction nucleotides: 8. This sample stems from a study of cytomegalovirus exposure and HLA in healthy donors. Study information: Early released data comprised around 79 million unique TCRs from HLA-typed donors. Study-level findings and limits: Available immune exposure information was restricted to CMV serostatus only. Association of around 17,000 TCR beta sequences with HLA alleles was found at 0.05 false discovery rate in a later analysis.

The sample comprised PBMCs. V is TRBV7-3 and J is TRBJ2-3; 7 bases fit TRBD1. The sequence was collected from a boy between 2 and 10 years old in good health and CMV-seronegative. CDR3 in amino acids: CASSSLGGIGTDTQYF. The CDR3 region has the DNA TGTGCCAGCAGCTCTTTAGGGGGCATTGGCACAGATACGCAGTATTTT.